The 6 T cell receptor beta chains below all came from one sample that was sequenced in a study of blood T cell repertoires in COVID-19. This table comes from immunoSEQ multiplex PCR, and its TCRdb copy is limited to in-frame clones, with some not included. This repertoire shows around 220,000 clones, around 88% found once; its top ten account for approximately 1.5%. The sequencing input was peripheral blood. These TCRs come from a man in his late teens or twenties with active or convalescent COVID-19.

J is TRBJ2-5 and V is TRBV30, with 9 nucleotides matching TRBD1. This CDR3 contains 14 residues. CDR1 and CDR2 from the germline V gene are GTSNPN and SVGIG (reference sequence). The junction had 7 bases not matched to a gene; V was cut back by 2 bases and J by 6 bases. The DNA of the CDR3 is TGTGCCTGGAGTAGAACGGGACAGGGAAAGACCCAGTACTTC. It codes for CAWSRTGQGKTQYF.

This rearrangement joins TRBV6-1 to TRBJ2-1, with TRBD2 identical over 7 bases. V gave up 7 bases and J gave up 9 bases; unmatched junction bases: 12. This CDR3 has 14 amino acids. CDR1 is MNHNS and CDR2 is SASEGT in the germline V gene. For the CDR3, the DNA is TGTGCCAGCAAGCAGGGAGGGCCCTCGGGTGAGCAGTTCTTC. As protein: CASKQGGPSGEQFF.

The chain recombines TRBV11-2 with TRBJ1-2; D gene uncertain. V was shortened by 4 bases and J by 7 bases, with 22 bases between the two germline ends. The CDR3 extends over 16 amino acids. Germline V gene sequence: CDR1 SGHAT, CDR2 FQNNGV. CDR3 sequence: CASSSYYSPSTAGYTF. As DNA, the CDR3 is TGTGCCAGCAGCTCCTACTATAGCCCCTCGACCGCTGGCTACACCTTC.

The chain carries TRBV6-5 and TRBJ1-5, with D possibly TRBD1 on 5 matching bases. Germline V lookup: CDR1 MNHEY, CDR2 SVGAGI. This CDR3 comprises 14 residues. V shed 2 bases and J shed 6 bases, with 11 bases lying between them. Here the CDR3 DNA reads TGTGCCAGCAGTTACGGAGGGGTGGGTCAGCCCCAGCATTTT. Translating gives CASSYGGVGQPQHF.

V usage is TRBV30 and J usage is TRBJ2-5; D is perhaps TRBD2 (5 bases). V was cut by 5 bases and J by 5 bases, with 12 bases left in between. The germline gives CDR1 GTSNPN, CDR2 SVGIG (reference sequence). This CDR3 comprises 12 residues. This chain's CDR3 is CAWDTSKETQYF. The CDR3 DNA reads TGTGCCTGGGATACTAGTAAGGAGACCCAGTACTTC. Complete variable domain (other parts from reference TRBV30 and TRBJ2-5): SQTIHQWPATLVQPVGSPLSLECTVEGTSNPNLYWYRQAAGRGLQLLFYSVGIGQISSEVPQNLSASRPQDRQFILSSKKLLLSDSGFYLCAWDTSKETQYFGPGTRLLVL.

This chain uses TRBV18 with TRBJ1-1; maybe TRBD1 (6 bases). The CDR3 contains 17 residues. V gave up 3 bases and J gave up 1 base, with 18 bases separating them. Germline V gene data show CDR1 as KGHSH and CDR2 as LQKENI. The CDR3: CASSPSGTFRTNTEAFF. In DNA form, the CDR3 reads TGTGCCAGCTCACCGTCGGGGACATTCCGGACGAACACTGAAGCTTTCTTT.